This T cell receptor (beta chain) was recovered during a study of identical twins. V lost 0 bases, J lost 9 bases, and 2 bases stayed unmatched. CDR1 is SEHNR and CDR2 is FQNEAQ in the germline V gene (reference sequence). CDR3 length: 14 amino acids. This clonotype was recorded at least ten times. From the 5' RACE reads, TCRdb called clonotypes with MiXCR, one entry per CDR3 protein. Among 690,000 or so distinct CDR3 sequences listed, approximately 9% were seen once. This sample was also put to use in a study of yellow fever vaccine responses in identical twins.

Sequenced sample: PBMCs. The TCR comes from a woman aged 18-29 years in good health. The chain joins TRBV7-9 to TRBJ2-1; TRBD1 agrees at 10 bases. The CDR3 sequence is CASSLATGGSEQFF. The CDR3 DNA sequence: TGTGCCAGCAGCTTAGCGACAGGGGGCAGTGAGCAGTTCTTC.